This T cell receptor (beta chain) comes out of a study of T cell repertoires in cytomegalovirus infection. The length of the CDR3 is 19 residues. From germline, CDR1 is SGHTA and CDR2 FQGNSA. V lost 5 bases, J lost 1 base, and 19 bases stayed unmatched. This clonotype was recorded at least ten times. Antigen unknown. One entry per CDR3 protein, called by TCRdb with MiXCR from the reads. The sample records roughly 570,000 distinct CDR3 sequences, just under 40% being singletons. The sequencing here drew on cultured PBMCs, taken from culture after CMV antigen stimulation. The clonotype was recovered from a human donor in good health (CMV status not recorded). Some clones in this sample may be carry-over from other donors' samples. J is TRBJ2-7 and V is TRBV7-2; TRBD2 matches at 8 bases. The CDR3 coding sequence is TGTGCCAGCAGCAGCCTAAGAGCAGCGGGAGCAAGGGCATCCTACGAGCAGTACTTC. This encodes CASSSLRAAGARASYEQYF.